This TCR beta chain was recovered during a study of T cell responses to AZD1222 COVID-19 vaccine. Broader study findings: Among vaccine-associated CD4 TCRs, coverage spanned spike, with dominance at 160-218 and 743-854.

Sequencing used immunoSEQ multiplex PCR; TCRdb keeps in-frame clones, though not all of them. The data contain about 35,000 clones, 75% to 90% of them singletons. On this clone: Its antigen is currently unknown.

This CDR3 has 14 amino acids. J is TRBJ2-3 and V is TRBV21-1; the table's D call, TRBD1, has no DNA check behind it. TRBV21-1 is an annotated pseudogene. The sequence was obtained from an adult in good health. The starting material was peripheral blood, obtained on day 0 of AZD1222 vaccination. In nucleotides, the CDR3 is TGTGCCAGCACCTGTAAAGGGGGTACAGATACGCAGTATTTT. Translation: CASTCKGGTDTQYF.